The next 10 T cell receptor beta chains were all read from a single sample in a study of glioma-infiltrating T cells after dendritic cell vaccination. TCRdb's table, derived via immunoSEQ multiplex PCR, lists solely in-frame clones and lacks some. The sample includes approximately 48,000 clones, 65% to 90% seen only once; the top ten take over 9.5%. Sequenced material: blood, taken before dendritic cell vaccination. Receptors were obtained from a human donor with glioblastoma.

This chain links TRBV5-4 with TRBJ2-7; 10 bases line up with TRBD1. With V trimmed by 4 bases and J by 7 bases, 8 bases remained unmatched. This CDR3 is 14 amino acids long. Germline CDR1 is SGHNT and CDR2 is YYREEE (reference sequence). The CDR3 coding sequence is TGTGCCAGCAGCCCGGGACAGGGGAGTAGGGAGCAGTACTTC. Translated, it gives CASSPGQGSREQYF. Full variable domain (rest looked up from reference TRBV5-4 and TRBJ2-7): ETGVTQSPTHLIKTRGQQVTLRCSSQSGHNTVSWYQQALGQGPQFIFQYYREEENGRGNFPPRFSGLQFPNYSSELNVNALELDDSALYLCASSPGQGSREQYFGPGTRLTVT.

J is TRBJ2-3 and V is TRBV18; perhaps TRBD1 as D (6 bases). The ends were cut back, 6 bases at V and 4 bases at J, with 11 bases in the middle. CDR3 length equals 13 residues. CDR1 and CDR2 from the germline V gene are KGHSH and LQKENI. CDR3 protein: CASSIQGADTQYF. In DNA form, the CDR3 reads TGTGCCAGCTCGATACAGGGCGCAGATACGCAGTATTTT.

The rearrangement joins TRBV10-3 to TRBJ1-2; 9 bases map to TRBD1. Germline-derived CDR1 and CDR2 are ENHRY and SYGVKD. Germline trimming cut 7 bases from V and 3 bases from J; bases unmatched to any gene: 3. CDR3 size: 13 residues. In DNA, the CDR3 is TGTGCCATCATGACAGGGGGGGACTATGGCTACACCTTC. It translates to CAIMTGGDYGYTF.

The CDR3 loop reads CASSPGQRIANYGYTF. CDR3 in DNA: TGTGCCAGCAGCCCCGGACAACGGATAGCTAACTATGGCTACACCTTC. This sequence joins TRBV7-9 and TRBJ1-2, with D perhaps matching TRBD1 (5 bases). Between the trimmed V and J ends, which lost 5 bases and 0 bases, there was a span of 16 bases. Looked up from germline, CDR1 is SEHNR and CDR2 is FQNEAQ (reference sequence). The CDR3 runs 16 residues.

The rearrangement joins TRBV14 to TRBJ2-7; unclear D gene. This CDR3 has 15 amino acids. Germline loops: CDR1 SGHDN, CDR2 FVKESK. V lost 1 base, J lost 0 bases, and 10 bases lay in between. The CDR3 sequence is CASSQGNSPSYEQYF. Written as DNA, the CDR3 is TGTGCCAGCAGCCAAGGGAACAGCCCCTCCTACGAGCAGTACTTC.

This clone was recorded only once. The CDR3 is CASSRLAGGQETQYF. CDR3 nucleotide sequence: TGCGCCAGCAGCAGATTAGCGGGGGGTCAAGAGACCCAGTACTTC. The V gene is TRBV5-1, the J gene TRBJ2-5; 10 bases align to TRBD2. Germline CDR1 and CDR2: SGHRS and YFSETQ. This CDR3 has 15 residues. J was trimmed by 2 bases and V by 4 bases; bases with no gene match: 5.

The chain is built from TRBV5-4 and TRBJ2-7; TRBD1 matches at 7 bases. V lost 3 bases to trimming and J lost 4 bases; unmatched junction nucleotides: 4. The CDR3 is 13 residues long. Germline V gene sequence: CDR1 SGHNT, CDR2 YYREEE (reference sequence). The CDR3 bases are TGTGCCAGCAGCTGGGACAGTCAATACGAGCAGTACTTC. Amino acids: CASSWDSQYEQYF.

The chain uses TRBV4-3 and TRBJ1-4; D possibly corresponds to TRBD1 (5 bases). CDR3 length equals 14 residues. V gave up 4 bases and J gave up 6 bases, with 12 bases separating them. CDR1 LGHNA and CDR2 YSLEER come from the germline V gene. The CDR3 DNA follows: TGCGCCAGCAGCCTGGGGAGGGGTGATGAAAAACTGTTTTTT. This codes for CASSLGRGDEKLFF.

V gene TRBV7-9 combines with J gene TRBJ2-3; TRBD2 aligns across 14 bases. With V trimmed by 5 bases and J by 2 bases, 9 bases remained unmatched. CDR3 length equals 18 residues. Germline CDR1 SEHNR, CDR2 FQNEAQ (reference sequence). The CDR3 spells CASSAGLAGDLITDTQYF. DNA of the CDR3: TGTGCCAGCAGCGCGGGACTAGCGGGGGACCTAATCACAGATACGCAGTATTTT.

This chain connects TRBV5-1 to TRBJ2-5; possible D gene TRBD2, 5 bases. CDR3 length: 15 residues. The germline V and J ends were trimmed by 3 bases and 5 bases, with 17 bases remaining between them. CDR1 and CDR2 (germline): SGHRS, YFSETQ. The CDR3 reads CASSSGGKSSETQYF. In DNA form, the CDR3 reads TGCGCCAGCAGCTCAGGAGGAAAATCTTCGGAGACCCAGTACTTC.